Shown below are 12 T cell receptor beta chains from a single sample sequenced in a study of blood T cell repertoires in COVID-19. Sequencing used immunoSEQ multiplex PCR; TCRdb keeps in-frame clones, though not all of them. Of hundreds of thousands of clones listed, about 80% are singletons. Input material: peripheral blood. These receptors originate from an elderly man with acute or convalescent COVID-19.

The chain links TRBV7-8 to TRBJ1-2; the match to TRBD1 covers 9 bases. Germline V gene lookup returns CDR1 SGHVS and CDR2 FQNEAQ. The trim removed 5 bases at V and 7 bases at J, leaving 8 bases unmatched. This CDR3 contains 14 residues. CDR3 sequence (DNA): TGTGCCAGCAGCGTGGGGACAGGGCGGACTGGCTACACCTTC. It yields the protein CASSVGTGRTGYTF.

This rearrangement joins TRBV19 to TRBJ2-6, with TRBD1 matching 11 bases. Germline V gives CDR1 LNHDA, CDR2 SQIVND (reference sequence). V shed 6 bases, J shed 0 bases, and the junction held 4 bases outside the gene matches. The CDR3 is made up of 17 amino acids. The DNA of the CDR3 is TGTGCCAGTAGACGGACAGGGGGCAGCTCTGGGGCCAACGTCCTGACTTTC. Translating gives CASRRTGGSSGANVLTF. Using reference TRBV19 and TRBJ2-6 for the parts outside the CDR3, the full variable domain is DGGITQSPKYLFRKEGQNVTLSCEQNLNHDAMYWYRQDPGQGLRLIYYSQIVNDFQKGDIAEGYSVSREKKESFPLTVTSAQKNPTAFYLCASRRTGGSSGANVLTFGAGSRLTVL.

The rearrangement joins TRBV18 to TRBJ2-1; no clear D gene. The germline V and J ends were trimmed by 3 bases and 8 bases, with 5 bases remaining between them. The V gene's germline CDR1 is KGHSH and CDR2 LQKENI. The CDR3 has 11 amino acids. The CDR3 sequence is CASSPNHEQFF. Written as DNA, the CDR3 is TGTGCCAGCTCACCCAATCATGAGCAGTTCTTC. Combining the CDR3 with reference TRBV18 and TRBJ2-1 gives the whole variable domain NAGVMQNPRHLVRRRGQEARLRCSPMKGHSHVYWYRQLPEEGLKFMVYLQKENIIDESGMPKERFSAEFPKEGPSILRIQQVVRGDSAAYFCASSPNHEQFFGPGTRLTVL.

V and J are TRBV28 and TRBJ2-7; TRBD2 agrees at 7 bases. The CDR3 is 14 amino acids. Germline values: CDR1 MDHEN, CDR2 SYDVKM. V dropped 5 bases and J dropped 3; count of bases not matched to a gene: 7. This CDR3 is CASSLVGGFYEQYF. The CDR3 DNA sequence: TGTGCCAGCAGTCTGGTGGGGGGGTTCTACGAGCAGTACTTC.

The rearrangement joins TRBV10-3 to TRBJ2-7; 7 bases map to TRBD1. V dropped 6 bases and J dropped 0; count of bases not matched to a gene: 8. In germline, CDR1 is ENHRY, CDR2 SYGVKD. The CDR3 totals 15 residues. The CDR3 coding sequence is TGTGCCATCAGGCCGGGACAGAAAACCTCCTACGAGCAGTACTTC. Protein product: CAIRPGQKTSYEQYF.

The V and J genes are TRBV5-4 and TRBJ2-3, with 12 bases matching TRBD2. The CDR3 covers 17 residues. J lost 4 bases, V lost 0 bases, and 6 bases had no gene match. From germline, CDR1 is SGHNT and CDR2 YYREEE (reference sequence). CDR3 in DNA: TGTGCCAGCAGCTTGGTGGCCCTAGCGGGAGGGCCAGATACGCAGTATTTT. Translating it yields CASSLVALAGGPDTQYF. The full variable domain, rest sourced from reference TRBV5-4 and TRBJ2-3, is ETGVTQSPTHLIKTRGQQVTLRCSSQSGHNTVSWYQQALGQGPQFIFQYYREEENGRGNFPPRFSGLQFPNYSSELNVNALELDDSALYLCASSLVALAGGPDTQYFGPGTRLTVL.

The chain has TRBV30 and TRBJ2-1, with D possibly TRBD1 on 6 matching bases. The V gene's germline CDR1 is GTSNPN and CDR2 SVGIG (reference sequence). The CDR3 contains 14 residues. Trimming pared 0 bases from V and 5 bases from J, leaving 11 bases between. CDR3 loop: CAWSVYRANNEQFF. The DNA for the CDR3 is TGTGCCTGGAGTGTCTACAGGGCCAACAATGAGCAGTTCTTC.

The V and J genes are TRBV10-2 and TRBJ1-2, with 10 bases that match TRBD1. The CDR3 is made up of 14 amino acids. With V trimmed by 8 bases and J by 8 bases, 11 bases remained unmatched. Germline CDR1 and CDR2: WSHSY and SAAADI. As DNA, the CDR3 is TGCGCCAGCGCCCTGGGACAGGGGATTAGCGGCTACACCTTC. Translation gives CASALGQGISGYTF.

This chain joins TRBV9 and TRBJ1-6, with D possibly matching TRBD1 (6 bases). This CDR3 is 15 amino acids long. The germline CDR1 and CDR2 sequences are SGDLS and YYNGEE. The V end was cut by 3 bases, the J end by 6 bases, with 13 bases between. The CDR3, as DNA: TGTGCCAGCAGCGCACAGACAGGAGTTAATTCACCCCTCCACTTT. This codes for CASSAQTGVNSPLHF.

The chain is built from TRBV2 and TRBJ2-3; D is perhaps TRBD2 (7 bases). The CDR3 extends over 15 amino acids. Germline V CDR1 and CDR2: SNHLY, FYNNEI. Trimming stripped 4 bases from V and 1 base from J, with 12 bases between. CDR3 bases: TGTGCCAGCAGTGTGGAGGGGGGGGGCACAGATACGCAGTATTTT. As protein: CASSVEGGGTDTQYF.

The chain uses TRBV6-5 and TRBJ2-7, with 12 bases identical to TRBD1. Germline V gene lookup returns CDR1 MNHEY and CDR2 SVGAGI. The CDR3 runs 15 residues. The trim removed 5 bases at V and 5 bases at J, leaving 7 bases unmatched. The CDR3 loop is CASSRPGQGAHEQYF. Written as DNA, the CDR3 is TGTGCCAGCAGTCGACCGGGACAGGGGGCCCACGAGCAGTACTTC.

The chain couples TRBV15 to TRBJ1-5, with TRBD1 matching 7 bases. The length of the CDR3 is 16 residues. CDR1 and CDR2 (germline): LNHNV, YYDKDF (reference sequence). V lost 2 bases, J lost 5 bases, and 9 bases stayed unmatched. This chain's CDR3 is CATSRRRTGPYQPQHF. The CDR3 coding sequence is TGTGCCACCAGCAGAAGACGGACAGGCCCCTATCAGCCCCAGCATTTT.